These T cell receptor beta chains were read from a single sample in a study of cytomegalovirus exposure and HLA in healthy donors. Assay: immunoSEQ multiplex PCR; the TCRdb copy retains only in-frame clones and omits some. The sample records around 160,000 clones, around 68% being singletons. Sequenced material: PBMCs. Receptors were obtained from a woman between 40 and 50 years old in good health and CMV-seropositive. CDR3s leave out the opening cysteine and the closing phenylalanine or tryptophan.

v_gene,CDR3aa
TRBV7-3,ASSRLAGGGYEQY
TRBV5-4,ASSAGTSGSYNEQF
TRBV5-4,ASSSPGGDTQY
TRBV7-9,ASAPTPLEGSPLH
TRBV4-2,ASSPGTSGGRADTQY
TRBV10-1,ASIGRGYEQY
TRBV5-4,ASSLLTSCEQY
TRBV21-1,ASSIGLGLHSDEQY
TRBV6-5,ASSYSEGSNQPQH
TRBV6-5,ASSSPGQGTYEQY
TRBV7-8,ASSQTTSGVYNEQF
TRBV5-1,ASSPGTGKNSGNTIY
TRBV5-1,ASSTTTGASYEQY
TRBV4-3,ASSPTSVHNEQF
TRBV28,ASYTGPNTEAF
TRBV6-5,ASSRTVSSYNEQF
TRBV25-1,ASGPQPNEQY
TRBV29-1,SVVPKLGHMNTEAF
TRBV7-3,ASSLLAGGPSIDNEQF
TRBV9,ASSEIAGITDTQY
TRBV9,ASSVGLAGFANTGELF
TRBV6-5,ASSYVSGAVYNEQF
TRBV28,ASSLTVAPAGEADTQY
TRBV7-3,ASSSGRRSYNEQF
TRBV2,ASSRDRVPGANVLT
TRBV5-1,ASSPGLAGVSTDTQY
TRBV2,ASSEVQQNQPQH
TRBV6-1,ASSVLAVNTDTQY
TRBV7-9,ASSSGLAGGETQY
TRBV6-4,ASSEGQGVYT
TRBV19,ASRGTGEETQY
TRBV10-3,AISENSDRVSGNTIY
TRBV7-2,ASSYQGYSYNEQF
TRBV7-2,ASSPGGLRETQY
TRBV7-2,ASSLYSRGDSYEQY
TRBV7-2,ASSVRQGNQPQN
TRBV6-5,ASSTPGLEETQY
TRBV4-1,ASSQFRGSGVPYEQY
TRBV7-2,ASSLVQLNSPLN
TRBV7-9,ASSRRGSAGYT
TRBV10-3,AIRESTQAKNIQY
TRBV7-9,ASSLIGTTYSPLN
TRBV6-1,ASSPGQAPSYEQY
TRBV25-1,ASRLAGVETQY
TRBV19,ASSPGTSGRANTGELF
TRBV28,ASREGRTEAF
TRBV28,ASSLDRGEQY
TRBV5-6,ASSLADFSEAF
TRBV7-2,ASSLRGTGGSYGYT
TRBV25-1,ASSERGTGINYGYT
TRBV10-3,AISDQGAAGYT
TRBV19,ASRRDRGQETQY
TRBV4-3,ASSPTSGRFDEQF
TRBV9,ASSAYRDYRDTQY
TRBV10-3,AISEGTAFYSNQPQH
TRBV4-1,ASSPFLGTEEQY
TRBV9,ASSVEAVSGSYEQF
TRBV5-8,ASTVVGTRGEKLF
TRBV5-5,ASSHDRLEAF